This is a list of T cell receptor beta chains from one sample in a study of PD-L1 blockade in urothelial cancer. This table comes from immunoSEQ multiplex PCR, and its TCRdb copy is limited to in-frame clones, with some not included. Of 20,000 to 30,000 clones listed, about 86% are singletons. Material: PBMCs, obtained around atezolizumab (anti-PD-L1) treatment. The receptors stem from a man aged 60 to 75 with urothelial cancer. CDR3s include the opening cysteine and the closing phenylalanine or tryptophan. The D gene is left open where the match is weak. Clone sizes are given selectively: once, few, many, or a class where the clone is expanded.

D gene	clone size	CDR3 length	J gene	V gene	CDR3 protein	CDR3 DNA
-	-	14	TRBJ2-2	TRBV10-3	CAISDSSNTGELFF	TGTGCCATCAGTGATTCTTCGAACACCGGGGAGCTGTTTTTT
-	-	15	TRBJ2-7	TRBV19	CASTTTGSGAYEQYF	TGTGCCAGTACGACGACAGGGTCGGGGGCCTACGAGCAGTACTTC
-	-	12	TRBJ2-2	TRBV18	CASSRVGGELFF	TGTGCCAGCTCACGTGTCGGCGGGGAGCTGTTTTTT
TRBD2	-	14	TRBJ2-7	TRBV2	CASVGRTSVYEQYF	TGTGCCAGTGTCGGAAGGACTAGCGTCTACGAGCAGTACTTC
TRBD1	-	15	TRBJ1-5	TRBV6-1	CASSEGDRGNQPQHF	TGTGCCAGCAGTGAAGGGGACAGGGGCAATCAGCCCCAGCATTTT
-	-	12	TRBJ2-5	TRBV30	CAWSELGETQYF	TGTGCCTGGAGTGAGCTCGGGGAGACCCAGTACTTC
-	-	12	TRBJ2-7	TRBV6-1	CASSERFNEQYF	TGTGCCAGCAGTGAGCGTTTTAACGAGCAGTACTTC
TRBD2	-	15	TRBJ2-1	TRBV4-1	CASSPREASYNEQFF	TGCGCCAGCAGCCCTCGGGAGGCTTCCTACAATGAGCAGTTCTTC
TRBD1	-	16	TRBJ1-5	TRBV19	CASGTGGEVGNQPQHF	TGTGCCAGTGGTACAGGGGGCGAAGTCGGCAATCAGCCCCAGCATTTT
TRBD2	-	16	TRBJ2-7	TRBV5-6	CASSLRLAGVPYEQYF	TGTGCCAGCAGCTTAAGACTAGCGGGTGTTCCCTACGAGCAGTACTTC
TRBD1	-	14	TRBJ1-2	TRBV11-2	CASSLAGTGAGYTF	TGTGCCAGCAGCTTAGCCGGGACAGGGGCTGGCTACACCTTC
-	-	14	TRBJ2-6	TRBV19	CASKQGSGANVLTF	TGTGCCAGCAAACAGGGATCTGGGGCCAACGTCCTGACTTTC
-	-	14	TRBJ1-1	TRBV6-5	CASRRKGMNTEAFF	TGTGCCAGCAGGCGGAAGGGGATGAACACTGAAGCTTTCTTT
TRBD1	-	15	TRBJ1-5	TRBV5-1	CASSWTGGGNQPQHF	TGCGCCAGCAGCTGGACAGGGGGGGGCAATCAGCCCCAGCATTTT
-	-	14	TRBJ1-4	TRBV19	CARPGDRRNEKLFF	TGTGCCAGACCAGGGGATCGGCGTAATGAAAAACTGTTTTTT
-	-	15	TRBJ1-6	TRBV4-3	CASSQVGGAGSPLHF	TGCGCCAGCAGCCAAGTTGGGGGGGCTGGTTCACCCCTCCACTTT
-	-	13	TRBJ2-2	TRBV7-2	CASSLEGAGELFF	TGTGCCAGCAGCTTAGAGGGGGCCGGGGAGCTGTTTTTT
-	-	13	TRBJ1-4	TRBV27	CASSWARGEKLFF	TGTGCCAGCAGTTGGGCCAGGGGTGAAAAACTGTTTTTT
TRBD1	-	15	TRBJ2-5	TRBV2	CASRRDRGRQETQYF	TGTGCCAGCAGGAGGGACAGGGGGCGACAAGAGACCCAGTACTTC
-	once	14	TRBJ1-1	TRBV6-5	CASSYSSGSTEAFF	TGTGCCAGCAGTTACTCGTCGGGATCCACTGAAGCTTTCTTT
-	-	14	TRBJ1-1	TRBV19	CASRRGPGNTEAFF	TGTGCCAGCCGGAGGGGACCGGGGAACACTGAAGCTTTCTTT
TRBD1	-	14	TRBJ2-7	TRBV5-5	CASSSTGTGYEQYF	TGTGCCAGCAGCTCAACCGGGACAGGCTACGAGCAGTACTTC
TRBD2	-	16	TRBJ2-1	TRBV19	CASSGAAGGSSHEQFF	TGTGCCAGTAGTGGAGCAGCGGGAGGGTCTAGTCATGAGCAGTTCTTC
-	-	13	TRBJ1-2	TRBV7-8	CASSPDSNYGYTF	TGTGCCAGCAGCCCCGACAGTAACTATGGCTACACCTTC
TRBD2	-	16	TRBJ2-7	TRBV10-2	CASTRTSGTGPYEQYF	TGCGCCAGCACTCGGACTAGCGGGACGGGGCCCTACGAGCAGTACTTC
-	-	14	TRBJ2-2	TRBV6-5	CASRSTGPTGELFF	TGTGCCAGCAGGTCGACAGGCCCCACCGGGGAGCTGTTTTTT
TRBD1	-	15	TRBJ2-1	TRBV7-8	CASSRRDSLGVEQFF	TGTGCCAGCAGCCGCCGGGACAGCCTCGGTGTCGAGCAGTTCTTC
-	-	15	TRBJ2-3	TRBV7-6	CASSFRGTGTDTQYF	TGTGCCAGCAGCTTCCGAGGAACTGGCACAGATACGCAGTATTTT
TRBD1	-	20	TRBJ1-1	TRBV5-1	CASSLLIIGSGGARNTEAFF	TGCGCCAGCAGCTTACTGATCATCGGGTCAGGGGGCGCAAGGAACACTGAAGCTTTCTTT
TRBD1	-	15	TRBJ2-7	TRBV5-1	CASSLGQGAPYEQYF	TGCGCCAGCAGCTTGGGGCAGGGGGCTCCCTACGAGCAGTACTTC
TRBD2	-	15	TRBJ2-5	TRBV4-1	CASSQGAGGPETQYF	TGCGCCAGCAGCCAAGGAGCGGGAGGGCCGGAGACCCAGTACTTC
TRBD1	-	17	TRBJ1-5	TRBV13	CASSSTRGQGSNQPQHF	TGTGCCAGCAGCTCCACCCGTGGACAGGGCTCCAATCAGCCCCAGCATTTT
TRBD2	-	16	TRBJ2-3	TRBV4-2	CASSQGTSGGADTQYF	TGTGCCAGCAGCCAAGGGACTAGCGGGGGGGCAGATACGCAGTATTTT
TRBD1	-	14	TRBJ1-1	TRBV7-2	CASSRGTANTEAFF	TGTGCCAGCAGCCGAGGGACAGCGAACACTGAAGCTTTCTTT
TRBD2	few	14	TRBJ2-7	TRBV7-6	CASSQTERGYEQYF	TGTGCCAGCAGCCAAACGGAGCGGGGCTACGAGCAGTACTTC
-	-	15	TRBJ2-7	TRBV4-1	CASSQGAGLDYEQYF	TGCGCCAGCAGCCAAGGAGCAGGGCTCGACTACGAGCAGTACTTC
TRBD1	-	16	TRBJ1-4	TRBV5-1	CASSPGTGLTNEKLFF	TGCGCCAGCAGCCCCGGGACAGGGTTAACTAATGAAAAACTGTTTTTT
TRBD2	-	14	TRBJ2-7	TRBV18	CASGTSGSPYEQYF	TGTGCCAGCGGGACTAGCGGGAGCCCCTACGAGCAGTACTTC
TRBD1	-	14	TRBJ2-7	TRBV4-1	CASSQAGTDYEQYF	TGCGCCAGCAGCCAGGCCGGGACAGACTACGAGCAGTACTTC
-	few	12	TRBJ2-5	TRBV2	CASSGVEETQYF	TGTGCCAGCAGTGGAGTAGAAGAGACCCAGTACTTC
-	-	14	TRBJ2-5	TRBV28	CASSSDSLQETQYF	TGTGCCAGCAGTTCAGACAGCCTCCAAGAGACCCAGTACTTC
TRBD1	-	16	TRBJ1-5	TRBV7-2	CASSLIGGGANQPQHF	TGTGCCAGCAGCTTAATAGGAGGGGGCGCCAATCAGCCCCAGCATTTT
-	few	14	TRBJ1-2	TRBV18	CASSPLDGGHGYTF	TGTGCCAGCTCACCACTTGACGGGGGTCATGGCTACACCTTC
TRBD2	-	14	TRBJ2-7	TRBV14	CASSQLAGVYEQYF	TGTGCCAGCAGCCAGCTAGCGGGAGTCTACGAGCAGTACTTC
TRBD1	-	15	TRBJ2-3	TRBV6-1	CASSPLQGDTDTQYF	TGTGCCAGCAGCCCCCTACAGGGGGACACAGATACGCAGTATTTT
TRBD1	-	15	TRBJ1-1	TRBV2	CASSFRDRVGSEAFF	TGTGCCAGCAGCTTCCGGGACAGGGTCGGATCTGAAGCTTTCTTT
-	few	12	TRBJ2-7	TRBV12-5	CASGIDYRVVNF	TGTGCTAGTGGTATAGACTACAGGGTTGTGAACTTC
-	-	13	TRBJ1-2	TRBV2	CASSPDSNYGYTF	TGTGCCAGCAGTCCGGACAGCAACTATGGCTACACCTTC
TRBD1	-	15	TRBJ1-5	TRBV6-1	CASSRQGNLKQPQHF	TGTGCCAGCAGTAGACAGGGTAATCTGAAGCAGCCCCAGCATTTT
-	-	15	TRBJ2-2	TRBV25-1	CASSDASGVAGELFF	TGTGCCAGCAGTGATGCTTCAGGGGTGGCCGGGGAGCTGTTTTTT
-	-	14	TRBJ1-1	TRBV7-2	CASSLTNRVAEAFF	TGTGCCAGCAGCTTAACCAACAGGGTAGCTGAAGCTTTCTTT
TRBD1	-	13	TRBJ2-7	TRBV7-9	CASSLGQSDEQYF	TGTGCCAGCAGCTTGGGACAGTCGGACGAGCAGTACTTC
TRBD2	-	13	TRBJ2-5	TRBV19	CASSELAAETQYF	TGTGCCAGTAGCGAACTAGCGGCGGAGACCCAGTACTTC
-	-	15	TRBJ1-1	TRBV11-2	CASSPTAGRGTEAFF	TGTGCCAGCAGCCCCACAGCTGGGAGGGGCACTGAAGCTTTCTTT
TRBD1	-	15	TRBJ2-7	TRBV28	CASSGRDRSSYEQYF	TGTGCCAGCAGTGGCCGGGACAGGAGCTCCTACGAGCAGTACTTC